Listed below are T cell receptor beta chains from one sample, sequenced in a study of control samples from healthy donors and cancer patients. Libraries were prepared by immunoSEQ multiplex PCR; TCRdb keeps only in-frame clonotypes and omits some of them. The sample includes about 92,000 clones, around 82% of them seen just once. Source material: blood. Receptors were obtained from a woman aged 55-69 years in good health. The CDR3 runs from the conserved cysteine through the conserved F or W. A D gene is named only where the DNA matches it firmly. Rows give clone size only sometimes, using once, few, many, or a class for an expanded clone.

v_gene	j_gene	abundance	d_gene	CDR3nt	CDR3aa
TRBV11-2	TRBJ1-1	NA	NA	TGTGCCAGCAGCTTAGTGTTAGGGGAGAACACTGAAGCTTTCTTT	CASSLVLGENTEAFF
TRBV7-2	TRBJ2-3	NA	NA	TGTGCCAGCAGCTTAGCTACGATAGATACGCAGTATTTT	CASSLATIDTQYF
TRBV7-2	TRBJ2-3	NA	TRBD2	TGTGCCAGCAGCTCCCAGGCGGGGGGGCAGGATACGCAGTATTTT	CASSSQAGGQDTQYF
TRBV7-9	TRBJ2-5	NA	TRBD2	TGTGCCAGCAGCCCCTTTAGCGGGGGGGGAGAGACCCAGTACTTC	CASSPFSGGGETQYF
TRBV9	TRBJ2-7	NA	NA	TGTGCCAGCAGCGTTGGAGGAGGGATCTCCTACGAGCAGTACTTC	CASSVGGGISYEQYF
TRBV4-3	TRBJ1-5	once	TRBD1	TGCGCCAGCAGCCAACAGCAGGGGGCGGGTCAGCCCCAGCATTTT	CASSQQQGAGQPQHF
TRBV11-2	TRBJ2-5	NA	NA	TGTGCCAGCAGCTTAGATCAAGAGACCCAGTACTTC	CASSLDQETQYF
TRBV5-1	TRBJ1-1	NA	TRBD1	TGCGCCAGCAGCTTGGAGGAGGGGGCCATCACTGAAGCTTTCTTT	CASSLEEGAITEAFF
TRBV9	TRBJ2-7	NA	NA	TGTGCCAGCAGCTCCAGGAGAGCCTACGAGCAGTACTTC	CASSSRRAYEQYF
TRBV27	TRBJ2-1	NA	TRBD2	TGTGCCAGCAGCATGACTAGCGGGAGGGTTAGCTCCTACAATGAGCAGTTCTTC	CASSMTSGRVSSYNEQFF
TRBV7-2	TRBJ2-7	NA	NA	TGTGCCAGCAGCGCCCAAGAGGGCCCCTACGAGCAGTACTTC	CASSAQEGPYEQYF
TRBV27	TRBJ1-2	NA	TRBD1	TGTGCCAGCAGTCCCCCACCCGGGACAGCGAGGATCGGCTACACCTTC	CASSPPPGTARIGYTF
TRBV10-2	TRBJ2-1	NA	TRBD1	TGCGCCAGCAGAAAACCGGGACAGGGGAACAATGAGCAGTTCTTC	CASRKPGQGNNEQFF
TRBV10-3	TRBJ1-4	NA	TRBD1	TGTGCCTCCCGTCAGGGGGAAGGAGGTGAAAAACTGTTTTTT	CASRQGEGGEKLFF
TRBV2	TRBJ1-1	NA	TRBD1	TGTGCCAGCAGGAACAGGACAGGGGGCACTGAAGCTTTCTTT	CASRNRTGGTEAFF
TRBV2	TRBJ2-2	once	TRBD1	TGTGCCAGCAAAGAGACAGGGGTGAACACCGGGGAGCTGTTTTTT	CASKETGVNTGELFF